This T cell receptor (beta chain) emerged from a study of T-cell reconstitution after alpha-beta-depleted transplantation in children. General study points: Alpha-beta T cells present about two months after transplant were reported to originate from several hundred expanded graft clones. Some patients' high day-60 TCRbeta diversity was attributed to recipient cells surviving conditioning. It was newly produced T cells that mostly accounted for T-cell counts and diversity one year after transplant.

CDR3 length: 11 residues. Germline loops: CDR1 MDHEN, CDR2 SYDVKM. The germline V and J ends were trimmed by 8 bases and 3 bases, with 7 bases remaining between them. Details on this clonotype: The antigen remains unidentified.

Unique molecular identifiers were incorporated into the prepared TCRbeta library. TCRdb ran MiXCR on the PCR reads and lists one entry per CDR3 protein. The sample contains approximately 1,000,000 distinct CDR3 sequences, 25% to 35% of which appear only once. Sequencing was performed on PBMCs, mostly from graft donor cells, taken 360 days after TCRalphabeta/CD19-depleted stem cell transplant. V usage is TRBV28 and J usage is TRBJ2-5; no definite D call. The sequence was collected from a boy less than two years old who had a stem cell transplant for SCID, so the T cells may come from the graft donor. CDR3 in amino acids: CASEDEETQYF. The DNA of the CDR3 is TGTGCCAGCGAGGACGAAGAGACCCAGTACTTC.